The 26 T cell receptor beta chains below were found in one sample sequenced in a study of PD-L1 blockade in urothelial cancer. TCRdb's table, derived via immunoSEQ multiplex PCR, lists solely in-frame clones and lacks some. The sample carries roughly 640 clones, approximately 40% recorded once. The material was tumor tissue, obtained before atezolizumab (anti-PD-L1) treatment. These receptors were obtained from a woman older than 75 with urothelial cancer.

The chain combines TRBV14 with TRBJ2-7; the D is unclear. This CDR3 has 15 amino acids. The germline CDR1 and CDR2 sequences are SGHDN and FVKESK. V was trimmed by 4 bases and J by 0 bases, leaving 13 bases between them. The CDR3 sequence: CASSRHGSGSYEQYF. The CDR3 nucleotides read TGTGCCAGCAGCCGACACGGGTCTGGCTCCTACGAGCAGTACTTC.

This chain joins TRBV30 and TRBJ2-1; no firm D call. CDR3 size: 14 residues. Trimming took 4 bases from V and 7 from J, leaving 17 bases between them. CDR1 is GTSNPN, CDR2 SVGIG, per germline (reference sequence). CDR3 sequence reads: CAWNPRRITNEQFF. CDR3 coding DNA: TGTGCCTGGAACCCCCGGAGAATAACAAATGAGCAGTTCTTC.

This clone was detected a few times. The chain combines TRBV6-8 with TRBJ2-3; unclear D gene. V was cut by 6 bases and J by 1 base, with 14 bases left in between. The CDR3 extends over 15 amino acids. The germline gives CDR1 MNHGY, CDR2 SAAAGT. As DNA, the CDR3 is TGTGCCAGCAGAGAAACACCCCGCGGCACAGATACGCAGTATTTT. Protein: CASRETPRGTDTQYF.

J is TRBJ1-4 and V is TRBV18, with 8 bases matching TRBD1. The CDR3 runs 16 residues. V gave up 2 bases and J gave up 2 bases; unmatched junction bases: 4. Germline V CDR1 and CDR2: KGHSH, LQKENI. The DNA for the CDR3 is TGTGCCAGCTCACCAAACCAGGGGGCGACTAATGAAAAACTGTTTTTT. Residues: CASSPNQGATNEKLFF.

This clone is hyperexpanded. The chain joins TRBV18 to TRBJ1-4, with 7 bases identical to TRBD1. Per the germline V gene, CDR1 is KGHSH and CDR2 is LQKENI. The CDR3 is made up of 16 amino acids. After removal of 5 bases from V and 0 bases from J, the junction contained 6 bases not matched to a gene. In DNA form, the CDR3 reads TGTGCCAGCTCATCGACCCAGGGGGCAACTAATGAAAAACTGTTTTTT. Protein product: CASSSTQGATNEKLFF.

There are a few counts of this clone. The rearrangement joins TRBV30 to TRBJ1-2, with 7 bases aligning to TRBD1. Germline CDR1 GTSNPN, CDR2 SVGIG (reference sequence). With V trimmed by 0 bases and J by 4 bases, 11 bases remained unmatched. This CDR3 contains 16 residues. This CDR3 is CAWSVLGIGGAYGYTF. CDR3 DNA sequence: TGTGCCTGGAGTGTACTGGGAATAGGGGGCGCCTATGGCTACACCTTC.

J is TRBJ1-5 and V is TRBV19, with D perhaps matching TRBD1 (6 bases). The V gene lost 3 bases and the J gene lost 3 bases, with 9 bases spanning the gap. Per germline, CDR1 LNHDA and CDR2 SQIVND (reference sequence). This CDR3 spans 14 amino acids. In DNA form, the CDR3 reads TGTGCCAGTAGTATCAGGGGATACAATCAGCCCCAGCATTTT. This sequence encodes CASSIRGYNQPQHF.

The chain recombines TRBV6-8 with TRBJ1-3, with D possibly being TRBD1 (6 bases). Looked up from germline, CDR1 is MNHGY and CDR2 is SAAAGT. The CDR3 extends over 15 amino acids. V was pared by 6 bases and J by 0 bases, with 12 bases between. The CDR3 sequence is CASSSDSSSGNTIYF. CDR3 bases: TGTGCCAGCAGCTCGGACAGTTCCTCTGGAAACACCATATATTTT.

The CDR3: CASSPDTDTQYF. The CDR3, as DNA: TGTGCCAGCAGTCCGGACACAGATACGCAGTATTTT. J is TRBJ2-3 and V is TRBV14; D is undetermined. The germline CDR1 and CDR2 sequences are SGHDN and FVKESK. This CDR3 is built from 12 residues. The V gene lost 6 bases and the J gene lost 2 bases, with 6 bases spanning the gap.

This clone was recorded only once. This chain links TRBV10-1 with TRBJ2-3; tentative D call: TRBD2 (6 bases). The CDR3 covers 13 residues. Between the trimmed V and J ends, which lost 7 bases and 5 bases, there was a span of 13 bases. The V gene's germline CDR1 is WNHNN and CDR2 SYGVQD (reference sequence). The CDR3 reads CASTLRREDTQYF. The DNA for the CDR3 is TGCGCCAGCACCCTCCGGAGGGAAGATACGCAGTATTTT.

In its sample, this clone is medium-sized. This sequence joins TRBV11-3 and TRBJ1-1; D is unresolved. Looked up from germline, CDR1 is SGHNT and CDR2 is YENEEA. The CDR3 is 16 residues long. Trimming shortened V by 2 bases and J by 5 bases, and 18 bases separated the two germline ends. The CDR3 DNA is TGTGCCAGCAGCTTAATAGGATCGACGGTGAGAACTGAAGCTTTCTTT. Translating it yields CASSLIGSTVRTEAFF. The full variable domain, completed using reference TRBV11-3 and TRBJ1-1, is EAGVVQSPRYKIIEKKQPVAFWCNPISGHNTLYWYLQNLGQGPELLIRYENEEAVDDSQLPKDRFSAERLKGVDSTLKIQPAELGDSAVYLCASSLIGSTVRTEAFFGQGTRLTVV.

The gene calls are TRBV18 and TRBJ1-2, with 7 bases that match TRBD1. Germline V CDR1 and CDR2: KGHSH, LQKENI. The V and J ends lost 1 base and 6 bases, in that order; junction bases with no gene match: 17. The CDR3 loop spans 18 amino acids. CDR3 sequence reads: CASSPLYQGRGGGNGYTF. The CDR3 coding sequence is TGTGCCAGCTCACCACTCTACCAAGGTCGCGGAGGGGGCAATGGCTACACCTTC.

The V and J genes are TRBV15 and TRBJ2-1; 10 bases align to TRBD2. Trimming at V came to 3 bases and at J to 0 bases, leaving 2 bases not matched to a gene. This CDR3 is 16 amino acids long. Per the germline V gene, CDR1 is LNHNV and CDR2 is YYDKDF (reference sequence). The CDR3 region has the DNA TGTGCCACCAGCAGGGCTAGCGGGAGCTCCTACAATGAGCAGTTCTTC. Protein sequence: CATSRASGSSYNEQFF.

V and J are TRBV18 and TRBJ1-1; D uncertain. The CDR3 is made up of 12 amino acids. The V end was cut by 5 bases, the J end by 0 bases, with 4 bases between. Germline CDR1 is KGHSH and CDR2 is LQKENI. CDR3 DNA sequence: TGTGCCAGCTCATTGGTGAACACTGAAGCTTTCTTT. Its protein product is CASSLVNTEAFF.

This clone was detected a few times. This chain connects TRBV6-8 to TRBJ1-2; D gene unclear. CDR1 is MNHGY and CDR2 is SAAAGT in the germline V gene. The CDR3 extends over 14 amino acids. Trimming left V 8 bases short and J 2 bases short, with 15 bases between. CDR3 DNA sequence: TGTGCCAGCCGTCCCTACGACCGAAACTATGGCTACACCTTC. Translation: CASRPYDRNYGYTF.

The V and J genes are TRBV30 and TRBJ2-7; 7 bases are shared with TRBD1. The CDR3 spans 15 residues. The J segment lost 2 bases and the V segment lost 0 bases, leaving 7 bases of the junction unmatched. CDR1 is GTSNPN and CDR2 is SVGIG in the germline V gene (reference sequence). The CDR3 bases are TGTGCCTGGAGTGTTCCGGAGACAGGGACCTACGAGCAGTACTTC. Translating it yields CAWSVPETGTYEQYF.

The chain links TRBV28 to TRBJ2-4; no firm D call. Trimming took off 0 bases at V and 1 base at J, with 4 bases between the two ends. This CDR3 is 14 amino acids long. Germline values: CDR1 MDHEN, CDR2 SYDVKM. CDR3 protein: CASSLWGAKNIQYF. In DNA form, the CDR3 reads TGTGCCAGCAGTTTATGGGGGGCCAAAAACATTCAGTACTTC.

This clone was recorded a few times. The chain is built from TRBV28 and TRBJ1-1; D uncertain. Germline loops: CDR1 MDHEN, CDR2 SYDVKM. Trimming cost V 10 bases and J 0 bases, with 9 bases left between them. The CDR3 covers 12 residues. CDR3 in DNA: TGTGCCACCGCTCTAATGAACACTGAAGCTTTCTTT. This gives the protein CATALMNTEAFF.

V and J are TRBV19 and TRBJ1-2, with 8 nucleotides matching TRBD1. V shed 0 bases and J 11 bases; nucleotides not matched to a gene: 5. This CDR3 comprises 13 residues. The germline V gene has CDR1 LNHDA and CDR2 SQIVND (reference sequence). The CDR3: CASSIDRQGAYTF. The CDR3 bases are TGTGCCAGTAGTATAGATCGGCAGGGGGCTTACACCTTC.

The chain recombines TRBV6-1 with TRBJ1-3, with a weak D call TRBD1 (5 bases). CDR1 is MNHNS, CDR2 SASEGT, per germline. The V end was cut by 1 base, the J end by 0 bases, with 19 bases between. The CDR3 is 19 residues long. The CDR3 DNA is TGTGCCAGCAGTGAAGGGCACCCTTCGGGGGTAGTCTCTGGAAACACCATATATTTT. The encoded protein is CASSEGHPSGVVSGNTIYF.

V and J are TRBV11-3 and TRBJ1-1; D not certain. CDR1 is SGHNT and CDR2 is YENEEA in the germline V gene. This CDR3 region has 14 residues. With 3 bases removed from V and 0 bases from J, the gap between germline ends came to 8 bases. The CDR3 sequence is CASSLTVMNTEAFF. CDR3 coding DNA: TGTGCCAGCAGCTTGACGGTGATGAACACTGAAGCTTTCTTT.

The V gene is TRBV30, the J gene TRBJ2-7, with 7 bases lining up with TRBD2. Losses at the gene ends were 0 bases for V and 2 bases for J; bases not matched to a gene: 4. Germline V lookup: CDR1 GTSNPN, CDR2 SVGIG (reference sequence). CDR3 length equals 14 residues. The CDR3 loop reads CAWSVRGSPYEQYF. The CDR3, as DNA: TGTGCCTGGAGTGTCCGCGGGAGCCCCTACGAGCAGTACTTC.

This clone is a singleton in its sample. The V call is TRBV18, the J call TRBJ1-3; D remains unclear. Trimming removed 0 bases from V and 4 bases from J, with 13 bases in between. This CDR3 region has 16 residues. Germline CDR1 KGHSH, CDR2 LQKENI. Here the CDR3 reads CASSPPNRVSGNTIYF. The CDR3 nucleotides read TGTGCCAGCTCACCACCGAATCGGGTATCCGGAAACACCATATATTTT.

The chain uses TRBV9 and TRBJ1-3; D is unresolved. In germline, CDR1 is SGDLS, CDR2 YYNGEE. The CDR3 spans 15 residues. The ends were cut back, 5 bases at V and 4 bases at J, with 16 bases in the middle. CDR3 sequence reads: CASSVGHRRGNTIYF. CDR3 nucleotide sequence: TGTGCCAGCAGTGTGGGCCACAGAAGAGGAAACACCATATATTTT. The whole variable domain, filled in from reference TRBV9 and TRBJ1-3, reads DSGVTQTPKHLITATGQRVTLRCSPRSGDLSVYWYQQSLDQGLQFLIQYYNGEERAKGNILERFSAQQFPDLHSELNLSSLELGDSALYFCASSVGHRRGNTIYFGEGSWLTVV.

The rearrangement links TRBV19 to TRBJ1-1; 7 bases agree with TRBD1. The V gene end was trimmed by 6 bases and the J gene end by 7 bases; junction bases not matched to a gene: 14. Germline CDR1 LNHDA, CDR2 SQIVND (reference sequence). The CDR3 loop spans 15 amino acids. The CDR3 region is CASSPAAPGQYEAFF. The CDR3 nucleotides are TGTGCCAGTAGCCCCGCTGCCCCGGGACAGTATGAAGCTTTCTTT.

This chain connects TRBV7-1 to TRBJ1-5, with D hard to call. TRBV7-1 is an open reading frame whose function is uncertain. Trimming removed 4 bases from V and 3 bases from J, with 7 bases in between. The CDR3 has 13 amino acids. CDR3 region: CASSLTDNQPQHF. The DNA for the CDR3 is TGTGCCAGCAGCTTAACAGACAATCAGCCCCAGCATTTT.